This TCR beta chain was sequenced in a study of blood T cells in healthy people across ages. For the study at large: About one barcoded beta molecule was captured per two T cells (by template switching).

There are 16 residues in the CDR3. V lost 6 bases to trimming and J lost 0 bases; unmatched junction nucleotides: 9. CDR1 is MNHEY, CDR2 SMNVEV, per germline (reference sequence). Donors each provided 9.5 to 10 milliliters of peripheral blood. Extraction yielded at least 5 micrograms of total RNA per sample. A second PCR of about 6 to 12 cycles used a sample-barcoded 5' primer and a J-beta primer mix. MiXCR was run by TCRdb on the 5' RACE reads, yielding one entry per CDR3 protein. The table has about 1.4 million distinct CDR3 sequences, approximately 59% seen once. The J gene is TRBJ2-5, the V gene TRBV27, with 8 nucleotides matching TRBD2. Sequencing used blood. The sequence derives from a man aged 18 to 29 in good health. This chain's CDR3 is CASSLRAGVNQETQYF. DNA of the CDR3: TGTGCCAGCAGCCTCCGAGCGGGGGTAAACCAAGAGACCCAGTACTTC.